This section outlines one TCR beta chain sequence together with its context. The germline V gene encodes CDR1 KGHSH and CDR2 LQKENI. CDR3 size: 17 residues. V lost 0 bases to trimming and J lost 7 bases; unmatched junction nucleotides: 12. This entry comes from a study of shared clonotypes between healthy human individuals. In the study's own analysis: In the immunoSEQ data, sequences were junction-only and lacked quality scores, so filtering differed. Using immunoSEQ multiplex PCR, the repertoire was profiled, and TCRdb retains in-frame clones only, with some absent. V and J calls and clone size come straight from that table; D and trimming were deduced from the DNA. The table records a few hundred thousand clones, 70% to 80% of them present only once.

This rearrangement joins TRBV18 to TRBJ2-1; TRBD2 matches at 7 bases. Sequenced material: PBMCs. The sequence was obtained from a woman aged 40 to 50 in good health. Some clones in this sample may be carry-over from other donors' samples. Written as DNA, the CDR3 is TGTGCCAGCTCACCACCTCCTGTTAACCTGGGGGGGAATGAGCAGTTCTTC. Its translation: CASSPPPVNLGGNEQFF.